This entry describes one T cell receptor beta chain. Between the trimmed V and J ends, which lost 2 bases and 10 bases, there was a span of 22 bases. Germline V gene sequence: CDR1 MDHEN, CDR2 SYDVKM. This CDR3 spans 16 amino acids. This sample is part of a study of blood T cell repertoires in COVID-19. Overall study context: The origin of the acute and convalescent COVID-19 samples was the United States, Italy and Spain. T cells, B-cell-depleted T cells, or PBMCs provided the cDNA or gDNA that served as material.

Authors' analysis steps: Counts of nucleated cells, estimated from reference gene primer amplification, were obtained. TCRdb keeps only in-frame clones here, not all; method: immunoSEQ multiplex PCR. For V, J and clone size, that table is used; D and trimming come from the DNA. The sample carries 240,000 or so clones, about 89% recorded once. The cohort comprised adults aged roughly 18 to 95 years residing in about two dozen US areas. The origin of this receptor is a man aged 35-49 years who had recovered from COVID-19. The sequenced sample consisted of PBMCs or T cells enriched from blood (not recorded which). The chain carries TRBV28 and TRBJ2-3; D not certain. DNA of the CDR3: TGTGCCAGCAGTTTACAAGCGAGAGCCCCCTGGATTGCGCAGTATTTT. Translation: CASSLQARAPWIAQYF.